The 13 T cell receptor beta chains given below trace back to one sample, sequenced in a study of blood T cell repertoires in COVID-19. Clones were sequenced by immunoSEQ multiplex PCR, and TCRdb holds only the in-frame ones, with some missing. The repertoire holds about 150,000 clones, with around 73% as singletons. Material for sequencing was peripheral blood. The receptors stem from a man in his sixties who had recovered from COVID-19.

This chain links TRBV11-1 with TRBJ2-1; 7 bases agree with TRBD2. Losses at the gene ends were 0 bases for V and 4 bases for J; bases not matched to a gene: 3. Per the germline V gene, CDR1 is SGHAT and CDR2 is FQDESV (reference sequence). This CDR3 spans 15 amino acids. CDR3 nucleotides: TGTGCCAGCAGCTTAGCTGGGCGGGAGTACAATGAGCAGTTCTTC. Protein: CASSLAGREYNEQFF.

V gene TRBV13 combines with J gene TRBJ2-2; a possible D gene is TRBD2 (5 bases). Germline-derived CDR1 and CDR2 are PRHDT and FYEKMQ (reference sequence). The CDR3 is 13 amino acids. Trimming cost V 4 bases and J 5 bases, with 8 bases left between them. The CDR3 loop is CASSSGLTGELFF. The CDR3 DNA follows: TGTGCCAGCAGCTCCGGACTGACCGGGGAGCTGTTTTTT.

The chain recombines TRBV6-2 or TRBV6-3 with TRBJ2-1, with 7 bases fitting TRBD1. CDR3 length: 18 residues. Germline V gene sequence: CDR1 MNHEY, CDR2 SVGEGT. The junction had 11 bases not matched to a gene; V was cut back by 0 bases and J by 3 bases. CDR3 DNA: TGTGCCAGCAGTTACTCCGTACGGGACAGCCCTTTCTACAATGAGCAGTTCTTC. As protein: CASSYSVRDSPFYNEQFF.

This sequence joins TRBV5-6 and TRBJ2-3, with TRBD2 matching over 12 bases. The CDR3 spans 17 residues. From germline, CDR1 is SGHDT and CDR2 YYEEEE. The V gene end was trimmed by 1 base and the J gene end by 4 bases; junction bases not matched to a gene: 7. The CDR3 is CASSLIKRLAGADTQYF. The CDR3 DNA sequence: TGTGCCAGCAGCTTGATCAAGAGACTAGCGGGAGCAGATACGCAGTATTTT.

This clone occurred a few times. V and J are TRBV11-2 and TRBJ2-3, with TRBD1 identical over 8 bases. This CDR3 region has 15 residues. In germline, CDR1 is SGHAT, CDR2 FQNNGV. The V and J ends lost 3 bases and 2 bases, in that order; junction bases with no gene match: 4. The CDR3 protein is CASSFRDRSTDTQYF. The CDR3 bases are TGTGCCAGCAGCTTCAGGGACAGGTCCACAGATACGCAGTATTTT.

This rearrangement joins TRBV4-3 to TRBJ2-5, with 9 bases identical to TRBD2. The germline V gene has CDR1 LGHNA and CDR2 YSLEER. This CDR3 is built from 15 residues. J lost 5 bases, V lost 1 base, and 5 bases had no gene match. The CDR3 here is CASSQGGRAGETQYF. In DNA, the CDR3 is TGCGCCAGCAGCCAAGGCGGGAGGGCGGGGGAGACCCAGTACTTC.

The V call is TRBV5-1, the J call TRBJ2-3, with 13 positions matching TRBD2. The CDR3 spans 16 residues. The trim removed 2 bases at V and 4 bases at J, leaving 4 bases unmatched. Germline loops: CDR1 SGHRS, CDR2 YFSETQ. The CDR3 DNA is TGCGCCAGCAGCTTAGGTGGGACTAGCGGGGCAGATACGCAGTATTTT. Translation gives CASSLGGTSGADTQYF.

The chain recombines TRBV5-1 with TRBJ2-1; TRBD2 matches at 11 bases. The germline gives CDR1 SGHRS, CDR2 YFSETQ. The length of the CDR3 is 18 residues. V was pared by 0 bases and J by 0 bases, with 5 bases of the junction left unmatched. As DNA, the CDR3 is TGCGCCAGCAGCTTGGGGACTAGCGGGTCTTTCTCCTACAATGAGCAGTTCTTC. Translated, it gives CASSLGTSGSFSYNEQFF.

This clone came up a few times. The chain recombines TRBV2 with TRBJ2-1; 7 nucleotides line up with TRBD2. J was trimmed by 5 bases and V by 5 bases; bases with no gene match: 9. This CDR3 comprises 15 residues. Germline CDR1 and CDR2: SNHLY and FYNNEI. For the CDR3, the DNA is TGTGCCAGCAGTTGGGGCGCTAGCGGAAACAATGAGCAGTTCTTC. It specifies CASSWGASGNNEQFF.

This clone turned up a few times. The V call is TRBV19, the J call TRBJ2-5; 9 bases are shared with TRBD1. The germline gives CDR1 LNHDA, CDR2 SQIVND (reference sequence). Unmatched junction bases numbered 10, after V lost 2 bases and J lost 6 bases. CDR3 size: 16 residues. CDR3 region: CASSIRSRDRAQTQYF. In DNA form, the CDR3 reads TGTGCCAGTAGTATAAGGAGCCGGGACAGGGCGCAGACCCAGTACTTC.

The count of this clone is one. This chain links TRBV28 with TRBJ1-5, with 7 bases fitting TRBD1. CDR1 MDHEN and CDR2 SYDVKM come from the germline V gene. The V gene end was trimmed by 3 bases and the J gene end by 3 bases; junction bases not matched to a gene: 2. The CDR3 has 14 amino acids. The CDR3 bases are TGTGCCAGCAGTTTGGGACAGTACAATCAGCCCCAGCATTTT. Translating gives CASSLGQYNQPQHF.

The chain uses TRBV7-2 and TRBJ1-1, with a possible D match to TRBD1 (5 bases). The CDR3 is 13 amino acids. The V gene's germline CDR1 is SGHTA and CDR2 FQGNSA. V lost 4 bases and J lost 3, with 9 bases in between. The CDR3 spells CASSSFRDTEAFF. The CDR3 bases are TGTGCCAGCAGCTCTTTCAGGGACACTGAAGCTTTCTTT.

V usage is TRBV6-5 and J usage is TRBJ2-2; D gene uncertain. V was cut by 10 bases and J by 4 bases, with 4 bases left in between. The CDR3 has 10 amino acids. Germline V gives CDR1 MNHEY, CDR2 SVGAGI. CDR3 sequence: CATGTGELFF. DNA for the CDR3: TGTGCCACGGGCACCGGGGAGCTGTTTTTT.